Sequencing of this T cell receptor beta chain was carried out in a study of shared clonotypes between healthy human individuals. Replicate PCRs for sorted subsets used about 200 ng DNA; this equaled about 30,000 T cell genomes. Sequencing was performed with immunoSEQ multiplex PCR; in TCRdb, only in-frame clones are kept and a portion is missing. Of about 1.5 million clones in the sample, 95% to 99% were seen once. Germline values: CDR1 SGHRS, CDR2 YFSETQ. The CDR3 sequence is 12 residues long. Trimming removed 1 base at V and 2 bases at J, with 4 bases between. The study drew all its donors from Caucasian adults living in Nashville, Tennessee.

The specimen sequenced was naive CD4+ T cells sorted from blood. Sample subset: CD45RA+ positively selected. The chain uses TRBV5-1 and TRBJ2-7; D unresolved. The TCR comes from a man younger than 45 in good health. The CDR3 DNA is TGCGCCAGCAGCTTGACCACCTACGAGCAGTACTTC. The encoded protein is CASSLTTYEQYF.